This T cell receptor beta chain was identified during a study of beta chain features in type 1 diabetes. Concerning this clone: The antigen is not known.

CDR3 length equals 11 residues. Germline lookup yields CDR1 DFQATT and CDR2 SNEGSKA (reference sequence). V was shortened by 3 bases and J by 6 bases, with 8 bases between the two germline ends. Study observations and caveats: The naive, central memory and Treg TCRB repertoires showed an apparent similarity that was greater among patients than among healthy donors. A pattern of fewer insertions and more deletions at VDJ junctions was seen in type 1 diabetes patients. There was a moderate but significant shortening of TCRB CDR3s in all four CD4+ subsets of Type 1 diabetes patients.

cDNA synthesis used the whole RNA isolate, giving expressed TCRB sequences. Each sample of naive, central memory or regulatory T cells had, on average, roughly 3.6 million reads. Profiled with immunoSEQ multiplex PCR; TCRdb holds only in-frame clones, not every one. The table lists under 300,000 clones, around 21% of them singletons. This chain links TRBV20-1 with TRBJ1-1; the D is unclear. Sequenced input: naive CD4+ T cells from blood. The source is a woman between 35 and 50 years old with type 1 diabetes. The chain's CDR3 is CSARRGAEAFF. CDR3 DNA sequence: TGCAGTGCTAGGCGAGGAGCTGAAGCTTTCTTT.